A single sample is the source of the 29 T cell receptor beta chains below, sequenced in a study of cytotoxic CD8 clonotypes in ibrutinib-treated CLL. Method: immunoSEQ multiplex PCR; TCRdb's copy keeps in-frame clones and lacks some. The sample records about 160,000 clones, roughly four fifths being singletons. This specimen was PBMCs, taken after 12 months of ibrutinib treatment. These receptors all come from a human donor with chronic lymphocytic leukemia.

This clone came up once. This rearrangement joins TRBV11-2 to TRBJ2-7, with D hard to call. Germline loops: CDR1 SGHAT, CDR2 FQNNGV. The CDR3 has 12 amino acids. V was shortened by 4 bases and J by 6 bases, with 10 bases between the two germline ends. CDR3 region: CASSYNRAEQYF. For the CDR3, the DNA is TGTGCCAGCAGCTACAACCGGGCCGAGCAGTACTTC.

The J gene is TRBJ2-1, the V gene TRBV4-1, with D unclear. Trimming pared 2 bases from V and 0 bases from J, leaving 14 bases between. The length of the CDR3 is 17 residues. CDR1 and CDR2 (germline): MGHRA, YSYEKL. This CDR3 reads CASSQLPLVTSYNEQFF. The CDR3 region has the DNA TGCGCCAGCAGCCAACTTCCCCTTGTCACCTCCTACAATGAGCAGTTCTTC.

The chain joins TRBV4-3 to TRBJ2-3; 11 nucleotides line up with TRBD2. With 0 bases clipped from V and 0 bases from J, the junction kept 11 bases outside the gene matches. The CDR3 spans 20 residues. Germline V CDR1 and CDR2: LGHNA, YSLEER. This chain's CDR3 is CASSQDRASGGFTSTDTQYF. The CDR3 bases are TGCGCCAGCAGCCAAGATAGGGCTAGCGGGGGGTTCACTAGCACAGATACGCAGTATTTT.

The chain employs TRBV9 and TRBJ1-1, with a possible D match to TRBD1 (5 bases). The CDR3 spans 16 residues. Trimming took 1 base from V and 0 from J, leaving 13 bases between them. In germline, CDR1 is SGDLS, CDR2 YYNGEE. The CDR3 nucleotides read TGTGCCAGCAGCGTAACTTCCGGGGGAATGAACACTGAAGCTTTCTTT. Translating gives CASSVTSGGMNTEAFF.

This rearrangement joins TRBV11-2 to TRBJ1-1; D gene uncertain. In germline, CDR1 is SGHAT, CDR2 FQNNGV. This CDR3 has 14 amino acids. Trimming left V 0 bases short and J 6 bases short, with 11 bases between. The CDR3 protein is CASSLDHPRPEAFF. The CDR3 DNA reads TGTGCCAGCAGCTTAGATCATCCGCGCCCTGAAGCTTTCTTT. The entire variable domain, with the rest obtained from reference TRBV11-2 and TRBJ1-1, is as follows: EAGVAQSPRYKIIEKRQSVAFWCNPISGHATLYWYQQILGQGPKLLIQFQNNGVVDDSQLPKDRFSAERLKGVDSTLKIQPAKLEDSAVYLCASSLDHPRPEAFFGQGTRLTVV.

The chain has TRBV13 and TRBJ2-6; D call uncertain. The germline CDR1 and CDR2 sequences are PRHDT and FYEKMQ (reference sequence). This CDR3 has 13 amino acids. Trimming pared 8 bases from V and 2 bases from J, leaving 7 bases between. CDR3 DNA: TGTGCCAGCCGTTTCACTGGGGCCAACGTCCTGACTTTC. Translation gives CASRFTGANVLTF.

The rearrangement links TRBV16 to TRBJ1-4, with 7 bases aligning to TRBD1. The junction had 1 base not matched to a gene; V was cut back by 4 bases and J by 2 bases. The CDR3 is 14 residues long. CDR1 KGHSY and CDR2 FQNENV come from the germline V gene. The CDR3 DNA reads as TGTGCCAGCAGCCCCAGGGGGACTAATGAAAAACTGTTTTTT. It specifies CASSPRGTNEKLFF. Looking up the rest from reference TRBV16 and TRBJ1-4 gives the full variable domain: GEEVAQTPKHLVRGEGQKAKLYCAPIKGHSYVFWYQQVLKNEFKFLISFQNENVFDETGMPKERFSAKCLPNSPCSLEIQATKLEDSAVYFCASSPRGTNEKLFFGSGTQLSVL.

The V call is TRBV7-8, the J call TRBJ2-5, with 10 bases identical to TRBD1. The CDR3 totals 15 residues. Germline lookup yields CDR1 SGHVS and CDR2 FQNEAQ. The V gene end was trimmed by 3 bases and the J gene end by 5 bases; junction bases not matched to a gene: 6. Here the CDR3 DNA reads TGTGCCAGCAGCTTGGGGACAGGGGTTCGGGAGACCCAGTACTTC. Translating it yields CASSLGTGVRETQYF.

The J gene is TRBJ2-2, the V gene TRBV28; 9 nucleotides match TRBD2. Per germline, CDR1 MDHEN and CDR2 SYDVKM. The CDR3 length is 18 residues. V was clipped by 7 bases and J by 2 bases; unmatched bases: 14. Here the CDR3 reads CASTPGASGIFNTGELFF. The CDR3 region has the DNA TGTGCCAGCACCCCGGGCGCTAGCGGGATTTTCAACACCGGGGAGCTGTTTTTT. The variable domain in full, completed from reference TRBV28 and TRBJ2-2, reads DVKVTQSSRYLVKRTGEKVFLECVQDMDHENMFWYRQDPGLGLRLIYFSYDVKMKEKGDIPEGYSVSREKKERFSLILESASTNQTSMYLCASTPGASGIFNTGELFFGEGSRLTVL.

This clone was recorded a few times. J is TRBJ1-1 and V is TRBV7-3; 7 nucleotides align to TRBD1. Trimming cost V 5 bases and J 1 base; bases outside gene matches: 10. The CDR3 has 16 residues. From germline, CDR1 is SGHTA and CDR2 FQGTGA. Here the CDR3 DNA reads TGTGCCAGCAGCCTCACGGGGGGACAGAAGAACACTGAAGCTTTCTTT. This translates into CASSLTGGQKNTEAFF.

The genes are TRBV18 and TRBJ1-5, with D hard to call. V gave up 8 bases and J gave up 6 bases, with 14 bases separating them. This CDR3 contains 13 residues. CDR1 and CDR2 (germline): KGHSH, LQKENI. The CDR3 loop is CASRAQGTQPQHF. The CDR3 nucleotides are TGTGCCAGCAGGGCGCAAGGAACTCAGCCCCAGCATTTT.

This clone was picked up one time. For the CDR3, the DNA is TGTGCCAGCAGCGTAGCAGAGAAGACCTACGAGCAGTACTTC. It translates to CASSVAEKTYEQYF. The rearrangement uses TRBV9 and TRBJ2-7; D is unclear. CDR3 length equals 14 residues. Germline V lookup: CDR1 SGDLS, CDR2 YYNGEE. Trimming removed 0 bases at V and 2 bases at J, with 9 bases between.

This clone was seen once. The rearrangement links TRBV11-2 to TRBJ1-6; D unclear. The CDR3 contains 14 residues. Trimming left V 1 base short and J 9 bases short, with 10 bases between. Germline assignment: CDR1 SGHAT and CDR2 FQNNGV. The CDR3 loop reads CASSLGLWGSPLHF. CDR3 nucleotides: TGTGCCAGCAGCTTAGGGCTCTGGGGTTCACCCCTCCACTTT.

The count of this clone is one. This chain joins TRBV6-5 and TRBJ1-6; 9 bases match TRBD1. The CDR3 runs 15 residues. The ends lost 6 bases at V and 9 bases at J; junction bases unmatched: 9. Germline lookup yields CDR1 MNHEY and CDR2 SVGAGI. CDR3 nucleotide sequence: TGTGCCAGCAGACAGGGGGCGATGGGGTTTTCACCCCTCCACTTT. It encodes CASRQGAMGFSPLHF.

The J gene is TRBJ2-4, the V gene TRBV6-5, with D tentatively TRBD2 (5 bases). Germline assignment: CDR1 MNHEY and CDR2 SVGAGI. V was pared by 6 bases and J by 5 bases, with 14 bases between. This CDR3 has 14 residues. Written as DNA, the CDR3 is TGTGCCAGCAGACTGACATCGAGGGAAAACATTCAGTACTTC. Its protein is CASRLTSRENIQYF.

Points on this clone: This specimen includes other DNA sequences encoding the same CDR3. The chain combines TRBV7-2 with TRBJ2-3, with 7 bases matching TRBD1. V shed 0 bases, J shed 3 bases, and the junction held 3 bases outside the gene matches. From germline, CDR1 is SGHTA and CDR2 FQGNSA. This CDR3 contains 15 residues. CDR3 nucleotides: TGTGCCAGCAGCTTAGCTAACAGGGGAACAGATACGCAGTATTTT. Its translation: CASSLANRGTDTQYF.

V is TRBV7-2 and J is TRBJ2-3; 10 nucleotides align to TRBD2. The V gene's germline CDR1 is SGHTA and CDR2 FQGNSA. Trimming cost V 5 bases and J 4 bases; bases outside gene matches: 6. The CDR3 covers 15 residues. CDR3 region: CASSRIAGGADTQYF. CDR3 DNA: TGTGCCAGCAGCCGGATAGCGGGAGGTGCAGATACGCAGTATTTT. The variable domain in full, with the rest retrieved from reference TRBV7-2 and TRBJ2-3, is GAGVSQSPSNKVTEKGKDVELRCDPISGHTALYWYRQSLGQGLEFLIYFQGNSAPDKSGLPSDRFSAERTGGSVSTLTIQRTQQEDSAVYLCASSRIAGGADTQYFGPGTRLTVL.

In DNA, the CDR3 is TGTGCCAGCAGAACTCGACAGGGCGCGAACACCGGGGAGCTGTTTTTT. Translated: CASRTRQGANTGELFF. The V and J genes are TRBV27 and TRBJ2-2, with 7 bases matching TRBD1. Germline assignment: CDR1 MNHEY and CDR2 SMNVEV (reference sequence). Trimming at V came to 6 bases and at J to 0 bases, leaving 7 bases not matched to a gene. The CDR3 totals 16 residues.

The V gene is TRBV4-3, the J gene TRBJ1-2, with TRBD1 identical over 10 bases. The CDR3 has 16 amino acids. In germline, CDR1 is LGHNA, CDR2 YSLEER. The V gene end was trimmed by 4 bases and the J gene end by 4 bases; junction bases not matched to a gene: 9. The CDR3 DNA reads TGCGCCAGCAGCCGCTTACCGGGACAGGGGTTCTATGGCTACACCTTC. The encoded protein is CASSRLPGQGFYGYTF.

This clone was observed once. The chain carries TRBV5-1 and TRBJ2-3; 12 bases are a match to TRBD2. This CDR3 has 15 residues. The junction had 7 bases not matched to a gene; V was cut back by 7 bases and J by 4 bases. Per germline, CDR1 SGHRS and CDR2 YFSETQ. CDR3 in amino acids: CASDQGLAGPDTQYF. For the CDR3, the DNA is TGCGCCAGCGACCAGGGACTAGCGGGTCCAGATACGCAGTATTTT.

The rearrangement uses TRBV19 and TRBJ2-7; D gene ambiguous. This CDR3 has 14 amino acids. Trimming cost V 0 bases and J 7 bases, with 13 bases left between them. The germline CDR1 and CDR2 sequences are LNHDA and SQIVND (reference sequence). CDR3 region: CASSIEYGSLEQYF. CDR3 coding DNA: TGTGCCAGTAGTATAGAGTACGGCAGCTTGGAGCAGTACTTC.

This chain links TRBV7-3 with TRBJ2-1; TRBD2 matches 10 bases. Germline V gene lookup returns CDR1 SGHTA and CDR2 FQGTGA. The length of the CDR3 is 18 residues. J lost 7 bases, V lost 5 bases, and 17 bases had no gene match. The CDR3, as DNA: TGTGCCAGCAGCCCACGGGCTAGCGGGAGTCTCCGGGGAAATGAGCAGTTCTTC. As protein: CASSPRASGSLRGNEQFF. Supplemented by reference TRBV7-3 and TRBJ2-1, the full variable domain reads GAGVSQTPSNKVTEKGKYVELRCDPISGHTALYWYRQSLGQGPEFLIYFQGTGAADDSGLPNDRFFAVRPEGSVSTLKIQRTERGDSAVYLCASSPRASGSLRGNEQFFGPGTRLTVL.

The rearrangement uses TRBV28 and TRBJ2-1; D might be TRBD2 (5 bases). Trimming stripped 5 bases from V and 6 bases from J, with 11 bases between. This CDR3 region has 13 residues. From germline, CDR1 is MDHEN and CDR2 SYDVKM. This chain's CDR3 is CASSLMGSNEQFF. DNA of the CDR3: TGTGCCAGCAGTCTAATGGGGAGCAATGAGCAGTTCTTC. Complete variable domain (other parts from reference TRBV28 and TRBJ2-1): DVKVTQSSRYLVKRTGEKVFLECVQDMDHENMFWYRQDPGLGLRLIYFSYDVKMKEKGDIPEGYSVSREKKERFSLILESASTNQTSMYLCASSLMGSNEQFFGPGTRLTVL.

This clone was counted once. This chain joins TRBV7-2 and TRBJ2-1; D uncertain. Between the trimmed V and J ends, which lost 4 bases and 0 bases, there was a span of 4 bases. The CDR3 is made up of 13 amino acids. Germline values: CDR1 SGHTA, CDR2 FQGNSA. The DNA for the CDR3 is TGTGCCAGCAGCTCAAGCTCCTACAATGAGCAGTTCTTC. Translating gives CASSSSSYNEQFF.

The CDR3 coding sequence is TGCGCCAGCAGCCCCGGGTGGGAGACCCAGTACTTC. Its translation is CASSPGWETQYF. V is TRBV5-1 and J is TRBJ2-5; D unclear. This CDR3 comprises 12 residues. V was shortened by 4 bases and J by 5 bases, with 9 bases between the two germline ends. Germline V CDR1 and CDR2: SGHRS, YFSETQ.

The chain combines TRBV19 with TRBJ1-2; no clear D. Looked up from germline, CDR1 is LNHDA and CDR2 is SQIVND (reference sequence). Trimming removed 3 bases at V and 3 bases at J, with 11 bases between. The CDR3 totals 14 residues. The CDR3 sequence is CASSILGRDYGYTF. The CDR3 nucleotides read TGTGCCAGTAGTATCTTAGGGCGGGACTATGGCTACACCTTC.

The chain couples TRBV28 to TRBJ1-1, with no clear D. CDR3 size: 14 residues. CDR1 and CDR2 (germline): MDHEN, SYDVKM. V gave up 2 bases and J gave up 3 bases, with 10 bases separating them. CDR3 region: CASSLADGDTEAFF. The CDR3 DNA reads TGTGCCAGCAGTTTAGCGGATGGAGACACTGAAGCTTTCTTT.

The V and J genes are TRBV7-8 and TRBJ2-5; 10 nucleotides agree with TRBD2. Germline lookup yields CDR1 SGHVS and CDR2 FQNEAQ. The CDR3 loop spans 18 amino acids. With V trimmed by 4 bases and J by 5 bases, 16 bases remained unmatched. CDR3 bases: TGTGCCAGCAGCTCAGTCCCCGTTCTAGCGGGAGTTGGGGAGACCCAGTACTTC. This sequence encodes CASSSVPVLAGVGETQYF.

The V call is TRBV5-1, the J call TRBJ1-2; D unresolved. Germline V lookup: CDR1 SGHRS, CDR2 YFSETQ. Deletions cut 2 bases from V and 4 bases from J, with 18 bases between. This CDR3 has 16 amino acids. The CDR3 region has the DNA TGCGCCAGCAGCTTTATAGTCGGAGGGCCGATCTATGGCTACACCTTC. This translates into CASSFIVGGPIYGYTF.